The clone carrying this T cell receptor beta chain occurred a few times. Its antigen is currently unknown. This entry belongs to a study of early T cells in non-severe SARS-CoV-2 infection. Whole-study results and caveats: There was a bias toward anti-spike CD8 responses in VDJdb matching, which missed private and CD4 specificities.

TCRdb recomputed calls from the 5' RACE reads with MiXCR, one row per CDR3 protein. The table shows about 58,000 distinct CDR3 sequences, with approximately 8% occurring only once. The receptor comes from an adult who was a healthcare worker with PCR-confirmed SARS-CoV-2 infection or an uninfected control (not recorded which). The sequenced sample was whole blood.

CDR3 nucleotide sequence: TGTGCCAGCAGCTTAGGGGGAGGCGGGAGGGCCCGCGAGCAGTACTTC. As protein: CASSLGGGGRAREQYF. V usage is TRBV7-2 and J usage is TRBJ2-7, with 9 bases identical to TRBD2. CDR1 and CDR2 (germline): SGHTA, FQGNSA. The CDR3 consists of 16 residues. V trimming: 1 base; J trimming: 6 bases; junction bases outside the gene matches: 10.